The clone carrying this T cell receptor beta chain was counted ten times or more. Its antigen is not identified. Per the germline V gene, CDR1 is DFQATT and CDR2 is SNEGSKA (reference sequence). Deletions cut 5 bases from V and 0 bases from J, with 11 bases between. The CDR3 length is 13 residues. This record comes from a study of blood T cells in healthy people across ages. Study-wide points: The unsorted PBMCs prevented any conclusive comparison of naive versus antigen-experienced cells. The recorded TCR beta diversity per million T cells decreased in a roughly linear manner with age.

Primed by a sample-barcoded 5' primer and a J-beta primer mix, a second PCR proceeded for 7 to 11 cycles. All cDNA molecules were each tagged by a template-switch adaptor with 12 random nucleotides. MiXCR, run by TCRdb on the 5' RACE reads, gives a single entry per CDR3 protein. In the table there are approximately 1,000,000 distinct CDR3 sequences, under 55% of which are singletons. The V gene is TRBV20-1, the J gene TRBJ2-7; D might be TRBD2 (5 bases). The material sequenced was blood. The TCR comes from a woman aged 60-75 years in good health. CDR3 sequence: CSAHQTTSYEQYF. The CDR3 coding sequence is TGCAGTGCTCACCAGACTACCTCCTACGAGCAGTACTTC.